These 3 T cell receptor beta chains came from one sample sequenced in a study of CD8 T cells in ankylosing spondylitis. TCRdb re-called the 5' RACE reads with MiXCR, one entry per CDR3 protein. The profile shows 250,000 to 400,000 distinct CDR3 sequences, 11% of them singletons. Sequencing was performed on blood, either unsorted or a sorted T cell fraction (not recorded which). The receptor set was obtained from a female donor with ankylosing spondylitis or in good health (not recorded which).

The sample holds many counts of this clonotype. This rearrangement joins TRBV7-2 to TRBJ2-3, with 8 bases identical to TRBD2. The CDR3 is made up of 15 amino acids. The germline gives CDR1 SGHTA, CDR2 FQGNSA. The junction had 8 bases not matched to a gene; V was cut back by 5 bases and J by 4 bases. Here the CDR3 DNA reads TGTGCCAGCAGCCCTTCCAGCGGGGGTTCAGATACGCAGTATTTT. Its protein product is CASSPSSGGSDTQYF.

The chain uses TRBV5-1 and TRBJ1-2; no firm D call. Between the trimmed V and J ends, which lost 3 bases and 2 bases, there was a span of 8 bases. CDR1 and CDR2 (germline): SGHRS, YFSETQ. CDR3 length: 13 amino acids. The CDR3 DNA sequence: TGCGCCAGCAGCTCTGTAGGGAACTATGGCTACACCTTC. Translation gives CASSSVGNYGYTF.

This clonotype was seen repeatedly, ten times or more. This sequence joins TRBV5-6 and TRBJ2-4; 8 bases are shared with TRBD2. The CDR3 has 17 amino acids. J was trimmed by 9 bases and V by 3 bases; bases with no gene match: 17. From germline, CDR1 is SGHDT and CDR2 YYEEEE. The CDR3 sequence: CASSSLGKREIGVIQYF. The CDR3 DNA is TGTGCCAGCAGCTCTTTGGGGAAGCGGGAGATCGGGGTCATTCAGTACTTC.